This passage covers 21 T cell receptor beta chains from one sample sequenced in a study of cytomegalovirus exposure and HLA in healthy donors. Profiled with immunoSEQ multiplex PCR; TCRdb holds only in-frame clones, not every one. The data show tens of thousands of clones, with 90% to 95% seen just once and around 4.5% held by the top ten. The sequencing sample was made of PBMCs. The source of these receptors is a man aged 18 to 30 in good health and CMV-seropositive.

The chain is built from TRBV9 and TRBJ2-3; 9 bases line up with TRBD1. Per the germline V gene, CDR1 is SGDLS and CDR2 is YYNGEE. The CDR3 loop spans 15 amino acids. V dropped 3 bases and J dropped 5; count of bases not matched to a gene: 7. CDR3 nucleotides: TGTGCCAGCAGCGCATGGACAGGGGAGGTAGATACGCAGTATTTT. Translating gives CASSAWTGEVDTQYF.

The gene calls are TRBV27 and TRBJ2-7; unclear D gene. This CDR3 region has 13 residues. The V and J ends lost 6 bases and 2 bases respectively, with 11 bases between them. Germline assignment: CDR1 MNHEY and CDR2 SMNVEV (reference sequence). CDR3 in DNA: TGTGCCAGCAGCTTAAAACTCCCCTACGAGCAGTACTTC. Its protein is CASSLKLPYEQYF.

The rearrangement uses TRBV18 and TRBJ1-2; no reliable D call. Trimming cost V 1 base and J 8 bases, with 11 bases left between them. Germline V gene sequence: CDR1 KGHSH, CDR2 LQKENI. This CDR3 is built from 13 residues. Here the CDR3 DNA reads TGTGCCAGCTCACCACTCCCGCGGGCAGGCTACACCTTC. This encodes CASSPLPRAGYTF.

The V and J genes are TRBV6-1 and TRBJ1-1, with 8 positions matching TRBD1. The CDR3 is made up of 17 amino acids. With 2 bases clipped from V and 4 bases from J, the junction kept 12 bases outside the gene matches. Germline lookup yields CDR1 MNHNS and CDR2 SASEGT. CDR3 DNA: TGTGCCAGCAGTGAAATCCTCTACGGACAGGGAACCACTGAAGCTTTCTTT. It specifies CASSEILYGQGTTEAFF.

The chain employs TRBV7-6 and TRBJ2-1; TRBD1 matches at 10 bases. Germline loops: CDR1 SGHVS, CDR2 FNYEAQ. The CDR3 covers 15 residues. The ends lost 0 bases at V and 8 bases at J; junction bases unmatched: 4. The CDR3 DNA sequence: TGTGCCAGCAGCTTAGCGTTGGGACAGGGGCATGAGCAGTTCTTC. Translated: CASSLALGQGHEQFF.

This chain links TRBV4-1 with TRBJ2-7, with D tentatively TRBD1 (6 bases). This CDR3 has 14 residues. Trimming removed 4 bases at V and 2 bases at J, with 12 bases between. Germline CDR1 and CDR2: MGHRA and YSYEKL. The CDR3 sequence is CASSLRDIPYEQYF. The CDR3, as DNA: TGCGCCAGCAGCCTCCGGGACATACCCTACGAGCAGTACTTC.

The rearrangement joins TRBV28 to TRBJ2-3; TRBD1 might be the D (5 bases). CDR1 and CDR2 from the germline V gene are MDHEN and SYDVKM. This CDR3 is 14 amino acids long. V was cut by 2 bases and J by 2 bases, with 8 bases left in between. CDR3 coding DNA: TGTGCCAGCAGTTTAGACAGAAACACAGATACGCAGTATTTT. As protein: CASSLDRNTDTQYF.

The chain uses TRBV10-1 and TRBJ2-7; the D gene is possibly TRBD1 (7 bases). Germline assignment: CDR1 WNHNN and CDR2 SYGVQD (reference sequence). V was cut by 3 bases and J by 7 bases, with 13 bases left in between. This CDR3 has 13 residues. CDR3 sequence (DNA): TGCGCCAGCAGTGAACATTCAGGGGGGGAGCAGTACTTC. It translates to CASSEHSGGEQYF.

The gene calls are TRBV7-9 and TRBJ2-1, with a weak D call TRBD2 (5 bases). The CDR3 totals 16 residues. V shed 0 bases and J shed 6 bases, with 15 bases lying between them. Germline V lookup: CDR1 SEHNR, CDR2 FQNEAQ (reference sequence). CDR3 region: CASSLAVGVGSNEQFF. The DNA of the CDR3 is TGTGCCAGCAGCTTAGCTGTCGGGGTAGGGTCCAATGAGCAGTTCTTC.

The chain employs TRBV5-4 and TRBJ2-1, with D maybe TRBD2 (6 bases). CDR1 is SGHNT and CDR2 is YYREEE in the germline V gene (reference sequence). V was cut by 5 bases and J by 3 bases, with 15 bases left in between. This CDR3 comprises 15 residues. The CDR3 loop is CASRFGTVSYNEQFF. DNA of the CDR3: TGTGCCAGCAGATTCGGGACTGTTAGCTACAATGAGCAGTTCTTC.

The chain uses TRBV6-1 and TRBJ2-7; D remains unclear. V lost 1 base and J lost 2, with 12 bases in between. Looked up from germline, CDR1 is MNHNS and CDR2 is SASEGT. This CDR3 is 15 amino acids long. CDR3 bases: TGTGCCAGCAGTGAAGTAGGAGCAACAACCTACGAGCAGTACTTC. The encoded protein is CASSEVGATTYEQYF.

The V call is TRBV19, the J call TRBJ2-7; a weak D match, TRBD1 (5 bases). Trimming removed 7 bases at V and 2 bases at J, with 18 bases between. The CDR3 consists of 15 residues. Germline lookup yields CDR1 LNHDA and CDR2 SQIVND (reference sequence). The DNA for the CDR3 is TGTGCCAGTACCCGGACGACCGAAGGGGCCTACGAGCAGTACTTC. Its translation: CASTRTTEGAYEQYF. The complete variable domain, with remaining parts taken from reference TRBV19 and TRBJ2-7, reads DGGITQSPKYLFRKEGQNVTLSCEQNLNHDAMYWYRQDPGQGLRLIYYSQIVNDFQKGDIAEGYSVSREKKESFPLTVTSAQKNPTAFYLCASTRTTEGAYEQYFGPGTRLTVT.

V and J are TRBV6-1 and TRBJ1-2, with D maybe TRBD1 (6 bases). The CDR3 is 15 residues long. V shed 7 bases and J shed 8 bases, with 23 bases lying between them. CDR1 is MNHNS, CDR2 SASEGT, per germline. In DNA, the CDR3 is TGTGCCAGCAAAAACCCCTATAACAGGGATTACGGCTACACCTTC. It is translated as CASKNPYNRDYGYTF.

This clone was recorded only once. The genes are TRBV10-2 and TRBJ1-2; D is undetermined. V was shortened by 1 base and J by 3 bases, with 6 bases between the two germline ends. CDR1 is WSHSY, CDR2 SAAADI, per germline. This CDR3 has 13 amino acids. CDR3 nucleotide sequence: TGCGCCAGCAGTGAGTTTTATGACTATGGCTACACCTTC. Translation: CASSEFYDYGYTF.

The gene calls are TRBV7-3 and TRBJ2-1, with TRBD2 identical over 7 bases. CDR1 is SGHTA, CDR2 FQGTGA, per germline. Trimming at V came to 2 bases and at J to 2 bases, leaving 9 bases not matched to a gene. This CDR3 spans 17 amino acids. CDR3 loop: CASSLWAGATAYNEQFF. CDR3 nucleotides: TGTGCCAGCAGCTTATGGGCGGGAGCTACAGCCTACAATGAGCAGTTCTTC.

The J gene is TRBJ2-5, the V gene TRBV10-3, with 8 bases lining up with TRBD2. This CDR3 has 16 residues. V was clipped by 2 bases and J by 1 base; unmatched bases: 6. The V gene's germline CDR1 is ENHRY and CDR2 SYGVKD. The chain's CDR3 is CAISERGTSGQETQYF. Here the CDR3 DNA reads TGTGCCATCAGTGAGCGGGGAACTAGCGGCCAAGAGACCCAGTACTTC.

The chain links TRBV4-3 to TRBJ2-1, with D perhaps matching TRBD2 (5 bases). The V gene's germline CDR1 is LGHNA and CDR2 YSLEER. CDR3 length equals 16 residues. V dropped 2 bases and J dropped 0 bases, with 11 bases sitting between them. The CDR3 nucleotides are TGCGCCAGCAGCCAAAGCGGCTATGGCTCCTACAATGAGCAGTTCTTC. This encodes CASSQSGYGSYNEQFF.

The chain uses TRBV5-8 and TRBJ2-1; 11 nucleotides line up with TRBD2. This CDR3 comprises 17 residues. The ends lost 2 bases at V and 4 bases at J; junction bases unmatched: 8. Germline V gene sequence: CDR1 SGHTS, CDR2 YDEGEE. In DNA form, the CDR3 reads TGTGCCAGCAGCTTCCGACTACTAGCGGGGGCTTACAATGAGCAGTTCTTC. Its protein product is CASSFRLLAGAYNEQFF.

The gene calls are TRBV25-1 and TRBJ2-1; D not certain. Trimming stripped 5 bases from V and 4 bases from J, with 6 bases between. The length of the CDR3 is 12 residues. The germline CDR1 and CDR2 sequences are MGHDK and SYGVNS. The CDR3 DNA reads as TGTGCCAGCAGTTTACTATACAATGAGCAGTTCTTC. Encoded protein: CASSLLYNEQFF.

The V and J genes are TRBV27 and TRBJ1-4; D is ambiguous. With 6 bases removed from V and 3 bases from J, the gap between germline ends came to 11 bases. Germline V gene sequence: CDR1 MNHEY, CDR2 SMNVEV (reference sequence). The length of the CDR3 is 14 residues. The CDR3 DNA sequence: TGTGCCAGCAGCTCCCTCGGTCCTAATGAAAAACTGTTTTTT. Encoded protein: CASSSLGPNEKLFF.

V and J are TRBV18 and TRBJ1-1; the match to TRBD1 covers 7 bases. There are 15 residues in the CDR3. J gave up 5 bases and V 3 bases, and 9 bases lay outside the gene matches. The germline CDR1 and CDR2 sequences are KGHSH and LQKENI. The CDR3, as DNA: TGTGCCAGCTCACCCCGTATGACAGGGAATACTGAAGCTTTCTTT. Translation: CASSPRMTGNTEAFF.